This TCR beta chain was observed in a study of blood T cell repertoires in COVID-19. About the research overall: Material from acute and convalescent COVID-19 was sourced from the United States, Italy and Spain.

The V segment lost 3 bases and the J segment 7 bases; nucleotides outside the gene matches: 9. Germline CDR1 MDHEN, CDR2 SYDVKM. This CDR3 is built from 15 residues. How the authors handled the data: Counts of nucleated cells, estimated from reference gene primer amplification, were obtained. Data came from immunoSEQ multiplex PCR; TCRdb stores just in-frame clones and leaves some out. V, J and clone size are taken as reported in that table, and D and trimming were inferred from the DNA itself. This sample yields 160,000 or so clones, of which roughly 87% are seen a single time; more than 7.5% belongs to the top ten.

Sequencing was performed on peripheral blood. The genes are TRBV28 and TRBJ1-5; 7 nucleotides line up with TRBD1. The TCR originated in a woman in her 70s with acute or convalescent COVID-19. The CDR3 is CASSLVKTGRQPQHF. The CDR3 coding sequence is TGTGCCAGCAGTTTGGTCAAGACAGGGCGGCAGCCCCAGCATTTT.